A single sample is the source of the 11 T cell receptor beta chains below, sequenced in a study of T cell responses to AZD1222 COVID-19 vaccine. Clones were sequenced by immunoSEQ multiplex PCR, and TCRdb holds only the in-frame ones, with some missing. In the table there are tens of thousands of clones, roughly four fifths of which are singletons. The starting material was peripheral blood, obtained 28 days after the second AZD1222 dose. The receptor set was obtained from an adult who received the AZD1222 COVID-19 vaccine.

The chain links TRBV6-6 to TRBJ1-6; no clear D gene. The CDR3 loop spans 14 amino acids. Trimming pared 6 bases from V and 7 bases from J, leaving 13 bases between. In germline, CDR1 is MNHNY, CDR2 SVGAGI (reference sequence). CDR3 DNA sequence: TGTGCCAGCAGCCTACCAACACTGAATTCACCCCTCCACTTT. It is translated as CASSLPTLNSPLHF.

V and J are TRBV30 and TRBJ2-1; 12 nucleotides agree with TRBD2. Germline CDR1 reads GTSNPN; CDR2 reads SVGIG (reference sequence). Trimming at V came to 4 bases and at J to 0 bases, leaving 10 bases not matched to a gene. The CDR3 covers 18 residues. CDR3 nucleotide sequence: TGTGCCTGGAAGAACCCGGGACTAGCGGGTGGCTCCTACAATGAGCAGTTCTTC. As protein: CAWKNPGLAGGSYNEQFF.

The gene calls are TRBV6-2 or TRBV6-3 and TRBJ1-1; 10 nucleotides match TRBD1. J gave up 6 bases and V 2 bases, and 9 bases lay outside the gene matches. In germline, CDR1 is MNHEY, CDR2 SVGEGT. The CDR3 extends over 16 amino acids. DNA for the CDR3: TGTGCCAGCAGTTACCGAAAGGACAGGGGGAGAGCTGAAGCTTTCTTT. This translates into CASSYRKDRGRAEAFF.

The V and J genes are TRBV6-6 and TRBJ1-5; D ambiguous. CDR3 length: 12 residues. Trimming left V 5 bases short and J 4 bases short, with 6 bases between. Germline loops: CDR1 MNHNY, CDR2 SVGAGI (reference sequence). CDR3 sequence reads: CASSHANQPQHF. Here the CDR3 DNA reads TGTGCCAGCAGTCACGCTAATCAGCCCCAGCATTTT.

The V call is TRBV19, the J call TRBJ1-6; TRBD1 matches at 7 bases. The CDR3 runs to 14 residues. V shed 5 bases and J 10 bases; nucleotides not matched to a gene: 8. Germline V gene lookup returns CDR1 LNHDA and CDR2 SQIVND (reference sequence). DNA for the CDR3: TGTGCCAGTAGTTCCAGGGGGAGGGAGTCACCCCTCCACTTT. Protein product: CASSSRGRESPLHF.

J is TRBJ2-1 and V is TRBV19, with no clear D. V lost 3 bases and J 5 bases, leaving 8 bases between the germline ends. Germline V lookup: CDR1 LNHDA, CDR2 SQIVND (reference sequence). The CDR3 extends over 13 amino acids. This CDR3 is CASSIGQNNEQFF. The DNA of the CDR3 is TGTGCCAGTAGTATCGGTCAAAACAATGAGCAGTTCTTC.

The gene calls are TRBV11-2 and TRBJ2-3; D remains unclear. This CDR3 is built from 13 residues. Trimming pared 3 bases from V and 1 base from J, leaving 5 bases between. CDR1 SGHAT and CDR2 FQNNGV come from the germline V gene. The CDR3 DNA reads as TGTGCCAGCAGCTTTTGGGGCACAGATACGCAGTATTTT. Translating gives CASSFWGTDTQYF.

This clone was observed a single time. CDR3 sequence (DNA): TGTGCCAGCAGTTTTGCGCGAGAGCCCCAGCATTTT. This sequence encodes CASSFAREPQHF. J is TRBJ1-5 and V is TRBV28; D remains unclear. The ends were cut back, 3 bases at V and 8 bases at J, with 8 bases in the middle. Germline V CDR1 and CDR2: MDHEN, SYDVKM. This CDR3 spans 12 amino acids.

The chain recombines TRBV9 with TRBJ2-7, with 10 bases aligning to TRBD1. The length of the CDR3 is 14 residues. Germline V gene sequence: CDR1 SGDLS, CDR2 YYNGEE. The V and J ends lost 3 bases and 3 bases, in that order; junction bases with no gene match: 3. This CDR3 is CASSGGQGSYEQYF. Here the CDR3 DNA reads TGTGCCAGCAGCGGGGGACAGGGGAGCTACGAGCAGTACTTC.

This chain joins TRBV19 and TRBJ2-1, with 7 bases lining up with TRBD2. The V segment lost 5 bases and the J segment 4 bases; nucleotides outside the gene matches: 8. The CDR3 has 15 amino acids. Germline CDR1 and CDR2: LNHDA and SQIVND (reference sequence). Written as DNA, the CDR3 is TGTGCCAGTAGTCAGAGAGGCGGGAGTTACAATGAGCAGTTCTTC. Translating it yields CASSQRGGSYNEQFF.

The chain joins TRBV6-2 or TRBV6-3 to TRBJ2-2; the D gene is possibly TRBD2 (6 bases). CDR1 is MNHEY and CDR2 is SVGEGT in the germline V gene. There are 16 residues in the CDR3. V lost 6 bases, J lost 4 bases, and 18 bases lay in between. DNA of the CDR3: TGTGCCAGCAGCCCTCCCATGGGACTTCGCACCGGGGAGCTGTTTTTT. This encodes CASSPPMGLRTGELFF.